Included here is one TCR beta chain sequence, with context. The target of this receptor is not known. Nothing much larger sits one base from this clone, and base qualities are not available. The entire isolated RNA was reverse transcribed using the High Capacity cDNA Reverse Transcription Kit, and thus expressed TCRB transcripts were sequenced. Deep immunoSEQ sequencing was applied to naive, central memory and regulatory T cell samples, giving an average of around 4 million total reads per sample. Sorted cells were lysed in RLT buffer, and RNA was extracted using DNase-treated RNeasy Micro or Mini kits according to cell number. Each cell subset was processed on its own to prevent cross-contamination, while patient and healthy donor samples were processed together. Using the immunoSEQ multiplex PCR, TCRB sequences were amplified from cDNA into 87-bp fragments spanning the CDR3 region. Sequencing of the amplicons was performed on the Illumina HiSeq platform. The paper's processing steps were these. Synthetic template baselines were used to correct PCR bias computationally, reads within Hamming distance 2 were collapsed, and singletons that could not be merged were discarded. Reads were aligned against IMGT so that V, D and J genes, CDR3 length and insertions or deletions at six rearrangement sites could be assigned. Within each subset, clonotype counts were normalized to sorted cell number, after which true diversity and Gini coefficients were computed with the tcR R package. Repertoire sharing was quantified using the overlap coefficient calculated on TCRB nucleotide sequences. Out-of-frame TCRB sequences from naive cells were analyzed to stand in for the pre-selection repertoire. Here the immuneACCESS table is served through TCRdb, limited to in-frame sequences with V and J called. Missing clones are a known gap in these copies; in checked studies unresolved V genes cover under half, and the rest lacks a known reason. V and J calls and clone size are given by that table; D and trimming were obtained from the DNA. For this sample there are some 900,000 clones; roughly 17% appear just once. Jointly, the top ten make up roughly 0.025% of the sample.

Including cysteine and phenylalanine, the CDR3 has 15 amino acids. Just the 45-base CDR3 DNA is kept, in frame starting at base 1. The V end loses 0 bases and the J end loses 4 bases, and a stretch of 10 bases separates them. The CDR1 and CDR2 encoded by the germline V gene are SGHDN and FVKESK. A single peripheral blood draw of approximately 120 mL on average was collected from each donor into heparinised tubes. A BD FACSAria II and a panel including CD45RO, CCR7, CD25, CD127, CD95 and CD27 were used to sort naive, central memory, regulatory and stem cell-like memory CD4+ T cells. A purity above 95% was achieved for all sorted populations. PBMCs were isolated right away by Lymphoprep density gradient centrifugation and were stained directly, without culture. Samples were stained and sorted in pairs, with one healthy donor and one patient per experiment, so that batch effects were minimized. This specimen comes from a study of beta chain features in type 1 diabetes (dated 2018 in TCRdb). Study-wide context: Mean age, gender distribution, total cell number and subset yield were not different between patients and healthy donors. A total of roughly 110 million sorted cells were examined across all samples, and the number of cells per subset was strongly correlated with RNA yield. The study compared the TCRB repertoires of sorted circulating CD4+ T cell subsets in recently diagnosed type 1 diabetes patients with those in matched healthy donors. Naive and central memory subsets were obtained from all 28 donors, but regulatory and stem cell-like memory subsets were isolated from only 8 patients and about 8 healthy donors.

What the work shows at the level of the full study, not this receptor alone: A moderate but significant shortening of TCRB CDR3 length was observed in type 1 diabetes patients in all four CD4+ subsets. At VDJ recombination sites, patients with type 1 diabetes made fewer insertions and deleted more nucleotides, a pattern implying thymic rearrangement abnormalities. Naive, central memory and regulatory TCRB repertoires appeared more similar among patients than among healthy donors. HLA sub-analyses involved small numbers of individuals, so any influence of HLA type on TCRB rearrangement remained unresolved. Shorter templates might be favored by PCR, yet because patient and control samples were amplified and corrected together, any such skew would affect both groups equally. Sequencing cDNA rather than genomic DNA could over-represent highly expressing activated cells, although activation and CD3 levels did not differ between groups.

The receptor was isolated from a woman aged 18-29 years in good health. The chain employs TRBV14 and TRBJ2-1; tentative D gene TRBD1, with 5 bases matching. The sample was naive CD4+ T cells from blood. Explained via the paper, the cell subset or site label denotes: true naive CD4+ T cells. CDR3 reads: CASSQEIGQYNEQFF. The nucleotide sequence is TGTGCCAGCAGCCAAGAAATAGGACAATACAATGAGCAGTTCTTC.